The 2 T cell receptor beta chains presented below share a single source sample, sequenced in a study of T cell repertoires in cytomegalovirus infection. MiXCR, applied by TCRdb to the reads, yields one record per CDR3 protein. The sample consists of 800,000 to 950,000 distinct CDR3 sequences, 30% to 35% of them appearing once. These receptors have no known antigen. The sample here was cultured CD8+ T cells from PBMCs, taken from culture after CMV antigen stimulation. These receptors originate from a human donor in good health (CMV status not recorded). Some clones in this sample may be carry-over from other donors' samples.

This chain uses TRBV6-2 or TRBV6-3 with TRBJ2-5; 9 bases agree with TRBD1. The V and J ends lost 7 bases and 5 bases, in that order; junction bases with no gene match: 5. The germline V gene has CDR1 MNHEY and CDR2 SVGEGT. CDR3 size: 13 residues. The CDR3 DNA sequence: TGTGCCAGCAAGAACAGGGGGCACGAGACCCAGTACTTC. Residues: CASKNRGHETQYF.

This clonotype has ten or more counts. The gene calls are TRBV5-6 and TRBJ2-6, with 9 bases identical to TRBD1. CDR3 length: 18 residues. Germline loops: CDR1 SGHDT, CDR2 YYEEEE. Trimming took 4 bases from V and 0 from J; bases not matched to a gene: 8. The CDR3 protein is CASSPPGQGFSGANVLTF. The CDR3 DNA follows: TGTGCCAGCAGCCCACCGGGACAGGGTTTCTCTGGGGCCAACGTCCTGACTTTC.